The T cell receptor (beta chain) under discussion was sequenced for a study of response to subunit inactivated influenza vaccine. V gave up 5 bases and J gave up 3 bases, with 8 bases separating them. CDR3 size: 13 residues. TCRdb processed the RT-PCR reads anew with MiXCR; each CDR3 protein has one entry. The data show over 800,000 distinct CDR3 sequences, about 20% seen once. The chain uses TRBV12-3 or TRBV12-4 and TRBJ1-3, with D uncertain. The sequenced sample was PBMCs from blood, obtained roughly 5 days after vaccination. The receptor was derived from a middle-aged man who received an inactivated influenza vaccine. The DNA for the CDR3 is TGTGCCAGCAGTCCCACCCATGGAAACACCATATATTTT. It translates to CASSPTHGNTIYF.